This is a list of T cell receptor beta chains from one sample in a study of technical replicates of blood from a few donors. Generated by immunoSEQ multiplex PCR, the TCRdb table keeps only in-frame clones and is missing some. The sample includes some 49,000 clones, about 90% of them seen just once. Source material: PBMCs. The receptors derive from a human donor in good health. Some clones in this sample may be carry-over from other donors' samples. CDR3s include the opening cysteine and the closing phenylalanine or tryptophan. The D gene is left open where the match is weak. Some rows have no size entry. The others give once, few or many, or a class for an expanded clone.

clone size: -; J gene: TRBJ1-4; D gene: -; V gene: TRBV5-6; CDR3 DNA: TGTGCCAGCAGCTTGGTCGGGGGGGGTAATGAAAAACTGTTTTTT; CDR3 protein: CASSLVGGGNEKLFF
clone size: -; J gene: TRBJ2-3; D gene: -; V gene: TRBV4-1; CDR3 DNA: TGCGCCAGCAGCCCAATCGGAGCAACAGATACGCAGTATTTT; CDR3 protein: CASSPIGATDTQYF
clone size: -; J gene: TRBJ2-1; D gene: TRBD1; V gene: TRBV6-5; CDR3 DNA: TGTGCCAGCAGCCGGTCAGGGGGCGGATACAATGAGCAGTTCTTC; CDR3 protein: CASSRSGGGYNEQFF
clone size: -; J gene: TRBJ2-7; D gene: -; V gene: TRBV4-1; CDR3 DNA: TGCGCCAGCAGCCAAGGTCGGGACTCCTCCTACGAGCAGTACTTC; CDR3 protein: CASSQGRDSSYEQYF
clone size: -; J gene: TRBJ1-1; D gene: -; V gene: TRBV5-1; CDR3 DNA: TGCGCCAGCACCTGGGATAGGGGAGGATCTGAAGCTTTCTTT; CDR3 protein: CASTWDRGGSEAFF
clone size: -; J gene: TRBJ2-5; D gene: -; V gene: TRBV4-3; CDR3 DNA: TGCGCCAGCAGCCCCACGGGGGGCGGGGAGACCCAGTACTTC; CDR3 protein: CASSPTGGGETQYF
clone size: medium-sized; J gene: TRBJ1-2; D gene: -; V gene: TRBV5-8; CDR3 DNA: TGTGCCAGCAGCTTCCCAGGCGCTAACTATGGCTACACCTTC; CDR3 protein: CASSFPGANYGYTF
clone size: few; J gene: TRBJ1-5; D gene: TRBD1; V gene: TRBV7-2; CDR3 DNA: TGTGCCAGCAGCCCGGGGTCAGGGGGCAACAATCAGCCCCAGCATTTT; CDR3 protein: CASSPGSGGNNQPQHF
clone size: -; J gene: TRBJ2-5; D gene: -; V gene: TRBV28; CDR3 DNA: TGTGCCAGCAGTTTATCGGAGACCCAGTACTTC; CDR3 protein: CASSLSETQYF
clone size: -; J gene: TRBJ2-2; D gene: TRBD2; V gene: TRBV4-1; CDR3 DNA: TGCGCCAGCAGCCAGAGATCTCCAGCGGGGGGGCTAAACGGGGAGCTGTTTTTT; CDR3 protein: CASSQRSPAGGLNGELFF
clone size: few; J gene: TRBJ2-3; D gene: TRBD2; V gene: TRBV5-8; CDR3 DNA: TGTGCCAGCAGCTTGGTGGGCGGCGGGAGTCGCACAGATACGCAGTATTTT; CDR3 protein: CASSLVGGGSRTDTQYF
clone size: once; J gene: TRBJ1-3; D gene: -; V gene: TRBV6-5; CDR3 DNA: TGTGCCAGCAGTCTCGGGAGGACGGCGGGAAACACCATATATTTT; CDR3 protein: CASSLGRTAGNTIYF
clone size: -; J gene: TRBJ1-2; D gene: -; V gene: TRBV29-1; CDR3 DNA: TGCAGCGGGGGACTGGCCTATGGCTACACCTTC; CDR3 protein: CSGGLAYGYTF
clone size: -; J gene: TRBJ2-7; D gene: -; V gene: TRBV7-2; CDR3 DNA: TGTGCCAGCAGCTTAGGTCGGCTAGCGCCAAGCCACTTC; CDR3 protein: CASSLGRLAPSHF
clone size: -; J gene: TRBJ2-7; D gene: TRBD1; V gene: TRBV4-3; CDR3 DNA: TGCGCCAGCAGCCAACGGACAGGGGCCTACGAGCAGTACTTC; CDR3 protein: CASSQRTGAYEQYF
clone size: -; J gene: TRBJ2-5; D gene: -; V gene: TRBV27; CDR3 DNA: TGTGCCAGCAGTCCTAACCAAGAGACCCAGTACTTC; CDR3 protein: CASSPNQETQYF
clone size: -; J gene: TRBJ2-5; D gene: TRBD2; V gene: TRBV11-2; CDR3 DNA: TGTGCCAGCAGCTTAGGTGGCGGGGGGCGGGAGACCCAGTACTTC; CDR3 protein: CASSLGGGGRETQYF
clone size: once; J gene: TRBJ2-3; D gene: -; V gene: TRBV7-3; CDR3 DNA: TGTGCCAGCAGCTTAGGCCTTAGCGGAGATACGCAGTATTTT; CDR3 protein: CASSLGLSGDTQYF
clone size: -; J gene: TRBJ2-7; D gene: TRBD2; V gene: TRBV30; CDR3 DNA: TGTGCCTGGAGTGTAGCGGGAGGATACTCCTACGAGCAGTACTTC; CDR3 protein: CAWSVAGGYSYEQYF
clone size: -; J gene: TRBJ1-4; D gene: -; V gene: TRBV27; CDR3 DNA: TGTGCCAGCAGTGTCCGGGGTGGAGAAAAACTGTTTTTT; CDR3 protein: CASSVRGGEKLFF
clone size: -; J gene: TRBJ2-7; D gene: -; V gene: TRBV6-1; CDR3 DNA: TGTGCCAGCAGTGTATACGAGCAGTACTTC; CDR3 protein: CASSVYEQYF
clone size: -; J gene: TRBJ1-2; D gene: TRBD1; V gene: TRBV29-1; CDR3 DNA: TGCAGCGTCTGGGGGCAGGGGGCCTATGGCTACACCTTC; CDR3 protein: CSVWGQGAYGYTF
clone size: -; J gene: TRBJ2-7; D gene: -; V gene: TRBV15; CDR3 DNA: TGTGCCACCAGCGACACCTACGAGCAGTACTTC; CDR3 protein: CATSDTYEQYF
clone size: -; J gene: TRBJ2-5; D gene: TRBD2; V gene: TRBV9; CDR3 DNA: TGTGCCAGCAGCGTAGGATCGGGGGGGCCAGGAGAGACCCAGTACTTC; CDR3 protein: CASSVGSGGPGETQYF
clone size: -; J gene: TRBJ2-7; D gene: -; V gene: TRBV7-9; CDR3 DNA: TGTGCCAGCAGCTTTTTAGGTGGCAGGAACTACGAGCAGTACTTC; CDR3 protein: CASSFLGGRNYEQYF
clone size: -; J gene: TRBJ2-1; D gene: -; V gene: TRBV30; CDR3 DNA: TGTGCCTGGAGTGTAGTGGGAGGTGGTGAGCAGTTCTTC; CDR3 protein: CAWSVVGGGEQFF
clone size: -; J gene: TRBJ2-2; D gene: -; V gene: TRBV7-2; CDR3 DNA: TGTGCCAGCAGCCGAGTGGCAGGTGGGAGAGGCACCGGGGAGCTGTTTTTT; CDR3 protein: CASSRVAGGRGTGELFF
clone size: -; J gene: TRBJ2-2; D gene: -; V gene: TRBV18; CDR3 DNA: TGTGCCAGCTCAGATAGACAGTTATTAAACACCGGGGAGCTGTTTTTT; CDR3 protein: CASSDRQLLNTGELFF
clone size: -; J gene: TRBJ1-1; D gene: -; V gene: TRBV27; CDR3 DNA: TGTGCCAGCAGCCGCAATTGGCGGGGAACGGAAGCTTTCTTT; CDR3 protein: CASSRNWRGTEAFF
clone size: -; J gene: TRBJ2-1; D gene: -; V gene: TRBV30; CDR3 DNA: TGTGCCTGGCAGTCCAATGAGCAGTTCTTC; CDR3 protein: CAWQSNEQFF
clone size: -; J gene: TRBJ2-3; D gene: TRBD2; V gene: TRBV5-4; CDR3 DNA: TGTGCCAGCAGCTTAGCCCCAGCGGGGGGGCTCACAGATACGCAGTATTTT; CDR3 protein: CASSLAPAGGLTDTQYF
clone size: -; J gene: TRBJ1-1; D gene: TRBD1; V gene: TRBV4-3; CDR3 DNA: TGCGCCAGCAGCCACAGACAGGGCTGGAACACTGAAGCTTTCTTT; CDR3 protein: CASSHRQGWNTEAFF
clone size: -; J gene: TRBJ1-4; D gene: -; V gene: TRBV6-5; CDR3 DNA: TGTGCCAGCAGTTCCCTCAAGGGGGATGGCGAAAAACTGTTTTTT; CDR3 protein: CASSSLKGDGEKLFF
clone size: -; J gene: TRBJ1-2; D gene: -; V gene: TRBV7-8; CDR3 DNA: TGTGCCAGCAGCTTAGCGGAGGTCTATGGCTACACCTTC; CDR3 protein: CASSLAEVYGYTF
clone size: many; J gene: TRBJ2-7; D gene: TRBD2; V gene: TRBV5-6; CDR3 DNA: TGTGCCAGCAGCGGGGGACTAGCGGGGGGCTACGAGCAGTACTTC; CDR3 protein: CASSGGLAGGYEQYF
clone size: -; J gene: TRBJ2-7; D gene: TRBD2; V gene: TRBV5-1; CDR3 DNA: TGCGCCAGCAGCTTCCAGACTAGCAACTACGAGCAGTACTTC; CDR3 protein: CASSFQTSNYEQYF
clone size: once; J gene: TRBJ2-3; D gene: TRBD1; V gene: TRBV28; CDR3 DNA: TGTGCTCTGAGAGGGACAGTCACAGATACGCAGTATTTT; CDR3 protein: CALRGTVTDTQYF
clone size: -; J gene: TRBJ2-5; D gene: -; V gene: TRBV19; CDR3 DNA: TGTGCCAGTAGTAATAGCCCACTGCTCCAAGAGACCCAGTACTTC; CDR3 protein: CASSNSPLLQETQYF
clone size: -; J gene: TRBJ2-7; D gene: TRBD1; V gene: TRBV4-3; CDR3 DNA: TGCGCCACCTTCCCCGGGACAGGGTACCACGAGCAGTACTTC; CDR3 protein: CATFPGTGYHEQYF
clone size: -; J gene: TRBJ2-4; D gene: -; V gene: TRBV15; CDR3 DNA: TGTGCCACCAGCAGAGCGAGGGATTGGAACATTCAGTACTTC; CDR3 protein: CATSRARDWNIQYF
clone size: -; J gene: TRBJ1-3; D gene: TRBD1; V gene: TRBV30; CDR3 DNA: TGTGCCTGGGAGACAGGGGTCCCTGGAAACACCATATATTTT; CDR3 protein: CAWETGVPGNTIYF
clone size: -; J gene: TRBJ2-2; D gene: TRBD1; V gene: TRBV19; CDR3 DNA: TGTGCCAGTAGTATCCGGAACCTCAACAGGGGGCTAGGAACCGGGGAGCTGTTTTTT; CDR3 protein: CASSIRNLNRGLGTGELFF
clone size: -; J gene: TRBJ2-3; D gene: TRBD2; V gene: TRBV30; CDR3 DNA: TGTGCCTGGAGTGTCGGGACTAGCGGCACAGATACGCAGTATTTT; CDR3 protein: CAWSVGTSGTDTQYF
clone size: -; J gene: TRBJ1-5; D gene: -; V gene: TRBV5-6; CDR3 DNA: TGTGCCAGCAGCGACGGGCCGCGGGGCAATCAGCCCCAGCATTTT; CDR3 protein: CASSDGPRGNQPQHF
clone size: -; J gene: TRBJ1-5; D gene: TRBD1; V gene: TRBV30; CDR3 DNA: TGTGCCTGGAGTGAGGGACAGGGAGGCAATCAGCCCCAGCATTTT; CDR3 protein: CAWSEGQGGNQPQHF
clone size: -; J gene: TRBJ1-6; D gene: -; V gene: TRBV5-1; CDR3 DNA: TGCGCCAGCAGCTTACGGGAAGAATCACCCCTCCACTTT; CDR3 protein: CASSLREESPLHF
clone size: few; J gene: TRBJ2-1; D gene: -; V gene: TRBV7-2; CDR3 DNA: TGTGCCAGCAGCGGTCTGCGGGGCCCGGCCGGTCGGTTCTTC; CDR3 protein: CASSGLRGPAGRFF
clone size: -; J gene: TRBJ1-1; D gene: TRBD1; V gene: TRBV27; CDR3 DNA: TGTGCCAGCAGTAACTGGACAGGGCGAGAAGCTTTCTTT; CDR3 protein: CASSNWTGREAFF
clone size: -; J gene: TRBJ2-2; D gene: TRBD2; V gene: TRBV29-1; CDR3 DNA: TGCAGCGTATGGGGGGGGAGGGACACCGGGGAGCTGTTTTTT; CDR3 protein: CSVWGGRDTGELFF
clone size: few; J gene: TRBJ2-7; D gene: TRBD2; V gene: TRBV2; CDR3 DNA: TGTGCCAGCAGTGAGGCGGGACTAGTCAGCGGCGAGCAGTACTTC; CDR3 protein: CASSEAGLVSGEQYF
clone size: -; J gene: TRBJ2-7; D gene: TRBD1; V gene: TRBV5-5; CDR3 DNA: TGTGCCAGCAGCTTGGCAGGGGGCTCCTACGAGCAGTACTTC; CDR3 protein: CASSLAGGSYEQYF
clone size: once; J gene: TRBJ2-3; D gene: -; V gene: TRBV7-6; CDR3 DNA: TGTGCCAGCAGCTTAGGGTCGAGCGGTCCAAGGTATTTT; CDR3 protein: CASSLGSSGPRYF
clone size: once; J gene: TRBJ1-6; D gene: TRBD1; V gene: TRBV11-2; CDR3 DNA: TGTGCCAGCAGCTTAGATTTCTCGGGACAGGGGACACCCCTCCACTTT; CDR3 protein: CASSLDFSGQGTPLHF